The 30 T cell receptor beta chains below come from one sample, sequenced in a study of CD8+CD57+ T cells in acquired aplastic anemia. It was genomic DNA that served as the template for profiling TCR beta VDJ and CDR3. TCRdb redid the calling of the reads with MiXCR, one entry per CDR3 protein. The sample consists of 65,000 to 85,000 distinct CDR3 sequences, roughly 50% of them appearing once. The sample was sorted CD4+, CD8+, or CD8+CD57+ T cells (not recorded which) from PBMCs. The receptors come from a human donor in good health, serving as a control.

This clonotype was counted only a few times. CDR3 DNA: TGCAGTGCTAGAGTTTTAGGAGTTCAGCCCCAGCATTTT. It yields the protein CSARVLGVQPQHF. J is TRBJ1-5 and V is TRBV20-1; D call uncertain. The germline CDR1 and CDR2 sequences are DFQATT and SNEGSKA (reference sequence). The CDR3 runs to 13 residues. V lost 1 base and J 6 bases, leaving 10 bases between the germline ends.

V usage is TRBV5-4 and J usage is TRBJ1-2, with TRBD1 identical over 8 bases. The V gene's germline CDR1 is SGHNT and CDR2 YYREEE (reference sequence). The CDR3 extends over 14 amino acids. The J segment lost 4 bases and the V segment lost 4 bases, leaving 6 bases of the junction unmatched. CDR3 sequence reads: CASSRTGRSYGYTF. For the CDR3, the DNA is TGTGCCAGCAGCCGGACAGGGCGAAGCTATGGCTACACCTTC.

In its sample, this clonotype was seen many times. The rearrangement uses TRBV12-3 or TRBV12-4 and TRBJ1-6, with D hard to call. The CDR3 has 12 amino acids. Trimming took off 3 bases at V and 7 bases at J, with 4 bases between the two ends. The CDR3 region is CASSLLNSPLHF. The CDR3 nucleotides are TGTGCCAGCAGTTTGTTAAATTCACCCCTCCACTTT.

This clonotype was seen ten or more times. The gene calls are TRBV13 and TRBJ2-3; 12 bases are shared with TRBD2. Germline lookup yields CDR1 PRHDT and CDR2 FYEKMQ (reference sequence). V lost 5 bases and J lost 2; bases outside the gene matches: 11. This CDR3 is built from 18 residues. CDR3 sequence (DNA): TGTGCCAGCAGCCCGATTCTAGCGGGGGGGCCGCCCACAGATACGCAGTATTTT. This sequence encodes CASSPILAGGPPTDTQYF. Based on the CDR3 plus reference TRBV13 and TRBJ2-3, the full variable domain is AAGVIQSPRHLIKEKRETATLKCYPIPRHDTVYWYQQGPGQDPQFLISFYEKMQSDKGSIPDRFSAQQFSDYHSELNMSSLELGDSALYFCASSPILAGGPPTDTQYFGPGTRLTVL.

This clonotype was picked up many times. V and J are TRBV6-1 and TRBJ1-1; D call uncertain. The germline V and J ends were trimmed by 1 base and 2 bases, with 8 bases remaining between them. Per the germline V gene, CDR1 is MNHNS and CDR2 is SASEGT. CDR3 length: 14 residues. CDR3 sequence: CASSEVEANTEAFF. The CDR3 nucleotides are TGTGCCAGCAGTGAAGTAGAAGCTAACACTGAAGCTTTCTTT.

This clonotype was recorded once. The chain recombines TRBV20-1 with TRBJ1-5; D possibly corresponds to TRBD1 (5 bases). Germline loops: CDR1 DFQATT, CDR2 SNEGSKA (reference sequence). The CDR3 loop spans 12 amino acids. Trimming shortened V by 6 bases and J by 2 bases, and 8 bases separated the two germline ends. The CDR3 bases are TGCAGTGCCAAACAGGGCAATCAGCCCCAGCATTTT. Its translation: CSAKQGNQPQHF.

This clonotype was found many times. The V call is TRBV4-2, the J call TRBJ1-4, with a tentative D call TRBD1 (5 bases). Germline values: CDR1 LGHNA, CDR2 YNFKEQ. The CDR3 is 17 residues long. V shed 3 bases and J shed 1 base, with 15 bases lying between them. CDR3 protein: CASSHATGRVTNEKLFF. The DNA of the CDR3 is TGTGCCAGCAGCCATGCTACAGGTCGGGTAACTAATGAAAAACTGTTTTTT.

This clonotype has only a few counts. This clone may be a read error of a much larger clone one base away. This rearrangement joins TRBV4-1 to TRBJ1-4; no reliable D call. Trimming left V 0 bases short and J 7 bases short, with 12 bases between. The CDR3 loop spans 15 amino acids. Germline assignment: CDR1 MGHRA and CDR2 YSYEKL. In DNA, the CDR3 is TGCGCCAGCAGCCAAGAGGACCTCCCTAGTGAAAAACTGTTTTTT. It translates to CASSQEDLPSEKLFF.

This sequence joins TRBV9 and TRBJ1-2, with no clear D. The CDR3 length is 15 residues. Germline V gene sequence: CDR1 SGDLS, CDR2 YYNGEE. V was cut by 0 bases and J by 4 bases, with 13 bases left in between. The CDR3: CASSVDEGVAYGYTF. In nucleotides, the CDR3 is TGTGCCAGCAGCGTAGATGAGGGAGTAGCCTATGGCTACACCTTC.

About this clonotype itself: A much larger clone differs from this one at a single base, so this may be a read error. For the CDR3, the DNA is TGTGCCAGCAGCCAACAGGGGACAGGGGACGCCGAGCAGTACTTC. Translation gives CASSQQGTGDAEQYF. V gene TRBV3-1 combines with J gene TRBJ2-7, with TRBD1 identical over 10 bases. This CDR3 is 15 amino acids long. The V gene end was trimmed by 2 bases and the J gene end by 6 bases; junction bases not matched to a gene: 7. Germline V gene sequence: CDR1 LGHDT, CDR2 YNNKEL (reference sequence).

This clonotype was picked up many times. V is TRBV7-9 and J is TRBJ2-3, with 7 bases lining up with TRBD1. The germline V gene has CDR1 SEHNR and CDR2 FQNEAQ (reference sequence). The CDR3 covers 16 residues. J gave up 1 base and V 3 bases, and 7 bases lay outside the gene matches. The DNA for the CDR3 is TGTGCCAGCAGCTTCGGTCTCGACAGGGGCACAGATACGCAGTATTTT. Amino acids: CASSFGLDRGTDTQYF.

This chain connects TRBV25-1 to TRBJ1-1; TRBD1 matches 9 bases. The CDR3 runs to 15 residues. The germline gives CDR1 MGHDK, CDR2 SYGVNS. Trimming took 4 bases from V and 3 from J; bases not matched to a gene: 6. The CDR3 DNA reads TGTGCCAGCAGTGTCTCCGGGACAGGGTACACTGAAGCTTTCTTT. Translating it yields CASSVSGTGYTEAFF.

The rearrangement links TRBV5-4 to TRBJ1-2; D is ambiguous. The germline CDR1 and CDR2 sequences are SGHNT and YYREEE (reference sequence). This CDR3 is 9 amino acids long. V was cut by 4 bases and J by 12 bases, with 7 bases left in between. The CDR3 sequence is CASSHYHTF. CDR3 nucleotides: TGTGCCAGCAGCCACTACCACACCTTC. Full variable domain (outside the CDR3, taken from reference TRBV5-4 and TRBJ1-2): ETGVTQSPTHLIKTRGQQVTLRCSSQSGHNTVSWYQQALGQGPQFIFQYYREEENGRGNFPPRFSGLQFPNYSSELNVNALELDDSALYLCASSHYHTFGSGTRLTVV.

The chain is built from TRBV25-1 and TRBJ1-6, with 7 bases fitting TRBD1. The length of the CDR3 is 15 residues. Germline values: CDR1 MGHDK, CDR2 SYGVNS. V shed 5 bases and J 5 bases; nucleotides not matched to a gene: 6. CDR3 nucleotide sequence: TGTGCCAGCAGTCAATCCGGGACAGATAATTCACCCCTCCACTTT. Its protein is CASSQSGTDNSPLHF.

The table lists this clonotype with many counts. V is TRBV20-1 and J is TRBJ2-7; a weak D match, TRBD2 (5 bases). CDR3 length: 15 amino acids. The germline V gene has CDR1 DFQATT and CDR2 SNEGSKA (reference sequence). V lost 0 bases and J lost 0, with 12 bases in between. The CDR3 sequence is CSARDPAGSSYEQYF. CDR3 DNA: TGCAGTGCTAGAGATCCGGCGGGTAGCTCCTACGAGCAGTACTTC.

CDR3 DNA sequence: TGTGCCAGCAGCGCCATCGGGGCGACGGGAGAGCAGTACTTC. This gives the protein CASSAIGATGEQYF. The J gene is TRBJ2-7, the V gene TRBV2; D is possibly TRBD1 or TRBD2 (5 bases each). V was shortened by 6 bases and J by 7 bases, with 19 bases between the two germline ends. Germline loops: CDR1 SNHLY, CDR2 FYNNEI. The CDR3 covers 14 residues.

Many counts were recorded for this clonotype. V and J are TRBV4-1 and TRBJ1-6, with TRBD1 matching 8 bases. Germline CDR1 MGHRA, CDR2 YSYEKL. The CDR3 is 20 amino acids. The V and J ends lost 1 base and 8 bases, in that order; junction bases with no gene match: 19. The CDR3 coding sequence is TGCGCCAGCAGCCAAGGGAGGGGCAGGGGGCACCTTATGGGGCATTCACCCCTCCACTTT. It codes for CASSQGRGRGHLMGHSPLHF.

This clonotype was seen once. The chain is built from TRBV15 and TRBJ2-1; 9 bases are a match to TRBD2. The CDR3 extends over 14 amino acids. Looked up from germline, CDR1 is LNHNV and CDR2 is YYDKDF (reference sequence). V shed 3 bases and J 3 bases; nucleotides not matched to a gene: 0. This CDR3 reads CATSRTSGYNEQFF. DNA for the CDR3: TGTGCCACCAGCAGGACTAGCGGCTACAATGAGCAGTTCTTC. Supplemented by reference TRBV15 and TRBJ2-1, the full variable domain reads DAMVIQNPRYQVTQFGKPVTLSCSQTLNHNVMYWYQQKSSQAPKLLFHYYDKDFNNEADTPDNFQSRRPNTSFCFLDIRSPGLGDTAMYLCATSRTSGYNEQFFGPGTRLTVL.

The J gene is TRBJ2-7, the V gene TRBV15; 9 nucleotides match TRBD2. Germline V gene sequence: CDR1 LNHNV, CDR2 YYDKDF (reference sequence). V lost 0 bases and J lost 1; bases outside the gene matches: 4. This CDR3 has 16 amino acids. CDR3: CATSRDSGGQSYEQYF. CDR3 bases: TGTGCCACCAGCAGAGATAGCGGGGGACAGTCCTACGAGCAGTACTTC.

This clonotype was detected ten times or more. One end of the junction does not line up with germline, which may come from a read error. V usage is TRBV6-1 and J usage is TRBJ1-1, with 8 positions matching TRBD1. The CDR3 has 15 amino acids. Germline V gene lookup returns CDR1 MNHNS and CDR2 SASEGT. CDR3 in DNA: TGTGCCAGCGAATTCACAACAGGGGGAGACACTGAAGCTTTTTTT. This sequence encodes CASEFTTGGDTEAFF.

This clonotype was detected ten times or more. This rearrangement joins TRBV6-1 to TRBJ2-3, with D maybe TRBD2 (6 bases). The CDR3 sequence is 12 residues long. CDR1 is MNHNS, CDR2 SASEGT, per germline. Trimming took off 4 bases at V and 6 bases at J, with 8 bases between the two ends. CDR3 in DNA: TGTGCCAGCAGTGGGAGGGTCGATACGCAGTATTTT. Translation gives CASSGRVDTQYF.

CDR3 region: CASSAGAGTVSRYGYTF. In DNA, the CDR3 is TGTGCCAGCAGTGCCGGAGCCGGGACGGTGAGCCGGTATGGCTACACCTTC. The chain links TRBV9 to TRBJ1-2, with a weak D call TRBD1 (5 bases). The CDR3 covers 17 residues. V lost 5 bases to trimming and J lost 5 bases, with 25 bases between them. Per the germline V gene, CDR1 is SGDLS and CDR2 is YYNGEE.

The sample holds many counts of this clonotype. The genes are TRBV11-1 and TRBJ2-7, with D hard to call. V lost 5 bases to trimming and J lost 3 bases, with 14 bases between them. This CDR3 has 14 residues. Germline lookup yields CDR1 SGHAT and CDR2 FQDESV (reference sequence). The CDR3 bases are TGTGCCAGCAGCCGCGCCGTATCGGGCTACGAGCAGTACTTC. This codes for CASSRAVSGYEQYF.

The chain recombines TRBV2 with TRBJ1-6, with D tentatively TRBD1 (5 bases). The V end was cut by 6 bases, the J end by 10 bases, with 16 bases between. CDR3 length: 14 residues. Germline V gene data show CDR1 as SNHLY and CDR2 as FYNNEI. The CDR3 spells CASSAGTQVSPLHF. CDR3 nucleotide sequence: TGTGCCAGCAGCGCCGGGACCCAAGTGTCACCCCTCCACTTT.

The chain recombines TRBV9 with TRBJ1-1; a possible D gene is TRBD1 (5 bases). This CDR3 has 14 residues. Germline CDR1 and CDR2: SGDLS and YYNGEE. Trimming stripped 4 bases from V and 3 bases from J, with 13 bases between. CDR3 coding DNA: TGTGCCAGCAGCCCCGGGGGGGAGTACACTGAAGCTTTCTTT. Residues: CASSPGGEYTEAFF. The variable domain in full, with the rest retrieved from reference TRBV9 and TRBJ1-1, is DSGVTQTPKHLITATGQRVTLRCSPRSGDLSVYWYQQSLDQGLQFLIQYYNGEERAKGNILERFSAQQFPDLHSELNLSSLELGDSALYFCASSPGGEYTEAFFGQGTRLTVV.

Only one count was recorded for this clonotype. The rearrangement joins TRBV2 to TRBJ1-2, with D possibly matching TRBD1 (5 bases). The germline CDR1 and CDR2 sequences are SNHLY and FYNNEI. The length of the CDR3 is 14 residues. The germline V and J ends were trimmed by 6 bases and 8 bases, with 19 bases remaining between them. As DNA, the CDR3 is TGTGCCAGCAGGGACACCGGGACCGGGCAGGGCTACACCTTC. Amino acids: CASRDTGTGQGYTF.

In its sample, this clonotype was seen many times. This chain links TRBV7-9 with TRBJ1-4; a possible D gene is TRBD1 (5 bases). V was cut by 6 bases and J by 11 bases, with 19 bases left in between. CDR1 is SEHNR, CDR2 FQNEAQ, per germline (reference sequence). This CDR3 has 14 residues. The CDR3 is CASRQGPRGRKLFF. The CDR3 nucleotides are TGTGCCAGCAGGCAGGGACCGCGGGGAAGGAAACTGTTTTTT. Together with reference TRBV7-9 and TRBJ1-4, the CDR3 gives the full variable domain: DTGVSQNPRHKITKRGQNVTFRCDPISEHNRLYWYRQTLGQGPEFLTYFQNEAQLEKSRLLSDRFSAERPKGSFSTLEIQRTEQGDSAMYLCASRQGPRGRKLFFGSGTQLSVL.

This clonotype was detected only a few times. The chain is built from TRBV7-2 and TRBJ2-7; D possibly corresponds to TRBD1 (6 bases). CDR1 and CDR2 (germline): SGHTA, FQGNSA. The CDR3 is made up of 15 amino acids. The ends were cut back, 1 base at V and 2 bases at J, with 12 bases in the middle. CDR3 amino acids: CASSLGLDSAYEQYF. DNA of the CDR3: TGTGCCAGCAGCTTAGGCCTGGACAGTGCCTACGAGCAGTACTTC.

The gene calls are TRBV7-9 and TRBJ1-2; D gene unclear. Germline-derived CDR1 and CDR2 are SEHNR and FQNEAQ (reference sequence). V lost 6 bases and J lost 5, with 10 bases in between. The CDR3 is 12 residues long. The CDR3 loop reads CASSLLEYGYTF. For the CDR3, the DNA is TGTGCCAGCAGTCTGCTTGAATATGGCTACACCTTC.

This clonotype has a count of ten or more. This chain joins TRBV12-3 or TRBV12-4 and TRBJ2-7; D might be TRBD2 (6 bases). The V end lost 5 bases, the J end lost 2 bases, and 13 bases lay between the germline ends. There are 14 residues in the CDR3. The CDR3 loop reads CASSLLGTPYEQYF. CDR3 DNA sequence: TGTGCCAGCAGTCTCCTCGGGACTCCCTACGAGCAGTACTTC.